A selection of T cell receptor beta chains follows, all from one sample in a study of sequential checkpoint blockade in melanoma. Assay used: immunoSEQ multiplex PCR; TCRdb lists only in-frame clones, some missing. The sample lists about 40,000 clones; 75% to 90% were seen once. The sample in question was CD8+ T cells sorted from blood (inferred from file names), obtained from a patient given nivolumab and ipilimumab in sequence. The receptors shown here come from a human donor with melanoma. CDR3s include the opening cysteine and the closing phenylalanine or tryptophan. D genes are given only for firm matches. Clone size is shown for a subset of rows, as once, few, many or a class of expanded clone.

j_gene,v_gene,abundance,d_gene,CDR3nt,CDR3aa
TRBJ2-7,TRBV6-5,.,TRBD2,TGTGCCAGCAGTCTTAGCGGGAGGGCCTACGAGCAGTACTTC,CASSLSGRAYEQYF
TRBJ1-6,TRBV4-1,.,TRBD1,TGCGCCAGCAGCCATTCTCCTGGGACAGCCAATTCACCCCTCCACTTT,CASSHSPGTANSPLHF
TRBJ1-5,TRBV9,.,.,TGTGCCAGCAGCGCGGGGGGCAATCAGCCCCAGCATTTT,CASSAGGNQPQHF
TRBJ2-2,TRBV4-2,.,.,TGTGCCAGCAGCCAAGTCCTTTTCCGCGTGAACACCGGGGAGCTGTTTTTT,CASSQVLFRVNTGELFF
TRBJ2-7,TRBV7-9,few,.,TGTGCCATGACGAAGGGGTGGCCCTACTACGAGCAGTACTTC,CAMTKGWPYYEQYF
TRBJ1-2,TRBV5-1,.,.,TGCGCCAGCAGCATAACAGGGTGGGATTATGGCTACACCTTC,CASSITGWDYGYTF
TRBJ2-7,TRBV30,.,TRBD1,TGTGCCTGGAGTTCGGGACAGGGGTCGTACGAGCAGTACTTC,CAWSSGQGSYEQYF
TRBJ1-5,TRBV27,.,TRBD1,TGTGCCAGCAGTTCGGGACAGCATTGGCCCCAGCATTTT,CASSSGQHWPQHF
TRBJ2-5,TRBV9,once,.,TGTGCCAGCAGCCTCAGGGGCCTAGCGGTGCAAGAGACCCAGTACTTC,CASSLRGLAVQETQYF
TRBJ2-7,TRBV27,.,TRBD2,TGTGCCAGCAGTTACGGACTAGCGGGAGTAGGAGAGCAGTACTTC,CASSYGLAGVGEQYF